Described below is a single T cell receptor (beta chain) sequence and its context. Antigen unknown. The entry originates in a study of T-cell memory formation after mild COVID-19. Broader study findings: Memory cells collected pre-infection included some clones that later responded, suggesting cross-reactive memory joined. CD8+ contracting clones occupied EMRA, while CD4+ ones occupied mainly CM and EM.

The V end lost 3 bases, the J end lost 7 bases, and 12 bases lay between the germline ends. The germline V gene encodes CDR1 DFQATT and CDR2 SNEGSKA (reference sequence). CDR3 length equals 13 residues. From the 5' RACE reads, TCRdb called clonotypes with MiXCR, one entry per CDR3 protein. Of about 400,000 distinct CDR3 sequences in the sample, less than 25% were seen once. This sequence was found in an adult woman who had mild COVID-19 (a few samples of this study predate the infection). Cell type and time point are not known. The chain joins TRBV20-1 to TRBJ1-4; D possibly corresponds to TRBD1 (5 bases). The specimen sequenced was PBMCs or a T cell subset sorted from them (not recorded which). Written as DNA, the CDR3 is TGCAGTGCTAGGAGGAGGGGCGGTGAAAAACTGTTTTTT. Protein sequence: CSARRRGGEKLFF.